The present T cell receptor beta chain was sequenced within a study of T-cell memory formation after mild COVID-19. This clonotype was picked up a small number of times. This CDR3 has 12 residues. J gave up 7 bases and V 4 bases, and 1 base lay outside the gene matches. Germline V gives CDR1 KGHDR, CDR2 SFDVKD. MiXCR, run by TCRdb on the 5' RACE reads, gives a single entry per CDR3 protein. The sample lists hundreds of thousands of distinct CDR3 sequences, 15% seen once, with 2.1% in the top ten. The origin of this receptor is an adult woman who had mild COVID-19 (a few samples of this study predate the infection). Cell type and time point are not known. Material for sequencing was PBMCs or a T cell subset sorted from them (not recorded which). This chain links TRBV24-1 with TRBJ2-3; 7 bases are a match to TRBD2. CDR3 in amino acids: CATSESGNTQYF. In nucleotides, the CDR3 is TGTGCCACCAGTGAGAGCGGGAATACGCAGTATTTT.